This T cell receptor beta chain was sequenced in a study of T cells after yellow fever vaccination. For the study at large: Low-cell-number fractions underwent preparation using SMART-Seq v4 Ultra Low Input. General observations from the study: Clones that expanded after primary vaccination mostly reappeared after the booster (just under 98% CD4, roughly 87% CD8). Just a small share of clonotypes turned up in the CD4 compartment as well as the CD8 compartment.

This CDR3 has 16 amino acids. V lost 2 bases and J lost 7, with 18 bases in between. The V gene's germline CDR1 is SGHTA and CDR2 FQGNSA. TCRdb re-derived calls from the 5' RACE reads in MiXCR, one entry per CDR3 protein. Of more than 45,000 distinct CDR3 sequences listed, approximately 6% are singletons. This clonotype has at least ten counts. This sample comprised PBMCs, either bulk or a sorted T-cell subset (CD4+, CD8+, memory, or dextramer-sorted; not recorded which), obtained on the day of the yellow fever booster vaccination. The TCR comes from a man aged 18 to 30 who received the YFV17D yellow fever vaccine. The gene calls are TRBV7-2 and TRBJ1-5; tentative D call: TRBD1 (5 bases). CDR3 DNA: TGTGCCAGCAGCTTAAGTGGCAGGGCGGGAATGCAGCCCCAGCATTTT. This sequence encodes CASSLSGRAGMQPQHF.